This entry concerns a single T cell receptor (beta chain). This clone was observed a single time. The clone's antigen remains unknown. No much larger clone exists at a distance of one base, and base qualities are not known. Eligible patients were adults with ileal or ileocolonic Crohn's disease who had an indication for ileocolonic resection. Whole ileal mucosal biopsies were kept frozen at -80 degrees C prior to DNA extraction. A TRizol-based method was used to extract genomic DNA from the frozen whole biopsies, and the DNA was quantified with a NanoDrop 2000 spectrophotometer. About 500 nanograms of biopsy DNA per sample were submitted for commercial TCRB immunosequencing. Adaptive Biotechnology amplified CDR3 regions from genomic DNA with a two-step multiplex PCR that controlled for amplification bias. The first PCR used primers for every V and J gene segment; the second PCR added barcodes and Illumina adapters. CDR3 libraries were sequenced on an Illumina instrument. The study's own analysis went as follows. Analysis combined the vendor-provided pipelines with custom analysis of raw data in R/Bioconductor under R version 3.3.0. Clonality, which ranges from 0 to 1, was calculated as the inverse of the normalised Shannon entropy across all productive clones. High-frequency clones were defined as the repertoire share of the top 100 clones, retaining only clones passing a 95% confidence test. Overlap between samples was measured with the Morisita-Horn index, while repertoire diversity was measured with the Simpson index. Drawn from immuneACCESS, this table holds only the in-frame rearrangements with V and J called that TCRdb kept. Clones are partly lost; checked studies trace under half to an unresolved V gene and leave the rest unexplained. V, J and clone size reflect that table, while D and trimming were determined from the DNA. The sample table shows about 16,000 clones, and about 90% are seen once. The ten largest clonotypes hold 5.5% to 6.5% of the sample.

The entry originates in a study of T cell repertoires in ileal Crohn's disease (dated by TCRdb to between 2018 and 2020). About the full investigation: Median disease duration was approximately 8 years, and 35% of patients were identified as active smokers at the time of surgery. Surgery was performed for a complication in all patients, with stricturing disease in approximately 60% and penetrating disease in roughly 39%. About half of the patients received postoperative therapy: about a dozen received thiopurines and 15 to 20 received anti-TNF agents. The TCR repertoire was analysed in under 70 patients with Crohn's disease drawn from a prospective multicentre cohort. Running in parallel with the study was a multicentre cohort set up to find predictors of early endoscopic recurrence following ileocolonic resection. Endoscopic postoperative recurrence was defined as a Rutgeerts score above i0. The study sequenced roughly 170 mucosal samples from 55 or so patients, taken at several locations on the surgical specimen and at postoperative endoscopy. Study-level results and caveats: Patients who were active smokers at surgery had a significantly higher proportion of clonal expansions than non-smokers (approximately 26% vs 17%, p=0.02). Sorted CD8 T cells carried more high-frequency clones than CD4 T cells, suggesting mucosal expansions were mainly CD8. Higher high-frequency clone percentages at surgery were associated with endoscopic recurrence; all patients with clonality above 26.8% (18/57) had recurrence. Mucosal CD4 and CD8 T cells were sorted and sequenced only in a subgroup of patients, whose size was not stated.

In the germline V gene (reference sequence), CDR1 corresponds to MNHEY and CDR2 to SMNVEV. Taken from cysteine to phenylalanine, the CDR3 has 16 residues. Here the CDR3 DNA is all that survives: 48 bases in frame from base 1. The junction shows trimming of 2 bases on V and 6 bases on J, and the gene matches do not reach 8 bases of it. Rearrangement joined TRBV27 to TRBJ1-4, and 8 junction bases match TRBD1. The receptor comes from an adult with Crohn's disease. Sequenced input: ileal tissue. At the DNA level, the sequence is TGTGCCAGCAGTTTAGGACAGGGTCGGGGAGATGAAAAACTGTTTTTT. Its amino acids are CASSLGQGRGDEKLFF.